This T cell receptor beta chain is drawn from a study of graft-versus-host responses after intestinal transplantation. About the research overall: Recipients obtained multivisceral, liver-intestinal, or isolated intestinal transplants. General observations from the study: Patients who carried graft-donor T cell macrochimerism also had high graft-versus-host to host-versus-graft clonal ratios in their allografts. Researchers found GvH clones in recipient marrow, and some showed up first in ileum or blood.

Profiled with immunoSEQ multiplex PCR; TCRdb holds only in-frame clones, not every one. The sample yields some 100,000 clones, more than 85% seen once. Germline lookup yields CDR1 KGHSH and CDR2 LQKENI. The CDR3 consists of 14 residues. V was pared by 3 bases and J by 3 bases, with 1 base of the junction left unmatched. About this clone itself: The target antigen is unknown.

The starting material was unstimulated CD4+ T cells sorted from spleen or lymph node cells, obtained before transplant. This TCR came from a human donor who was the organ donor for an intestinal transplant. The rearrangement uses TRBV18 and TRBJ1-2; 10 bases agree with TRBD1. The chain's CDR3 is CASSPTGGDYGYTF. CDR3 in DNA: TGTGCCAGCTCACCGACAGGGGGCGACTATGGCTACACCTTC.